The 8 T cell receptor beta chains in this list originate from one sample, sequenced in a study of OX40 agonist ivuxolimab in advanced cancers. The library was prepared using the immunoSEQ multiplex PCR assay. Sourced from immuneACCESS, this table was stored by TCRdb with only in-frame sequences that have V and J called. A share of the clones is absent; for the studies checked, an unresolved V gene accounts for under half, and the remainder has no known explanation. The sample records fewer than 30,000 clones, approximately 86% of which are singletons. Of the sample, roughly 18% is held by the ten largest clones. The sample here was CD4+ or CD8+ T cells sorted from blood, taken in a trial of the OX40 agonist ivuxolimab. Source of these receptors: an adult with an advanced solid tumor such as melanoma, head and neck, liver or kidney cancer.

The chain couples TRBV6-1 to TRBJ1-5; 8 nucleotides agree with TRBD1. The length of the CDR3 is 14 residues. CDR1 is MNHNS, CDR2 SASEGT, per germline. The trim removed 1 base at V and 5 bases at J, leaving 1 base unmatched. The CDR3 sequence: CASSEVDRDQPQHF. CDR3 nucleotide sequence: TGTGCCAGCAGTGAAGTGGACAGGGATCAGCCCCAGCATTTT.

The V and J genes are TRBV7-6 and TRBJ2-1; 11 nucleotides align to TRBD2. Trimming at V came to 6 bases and at J to 8 bases, leaving 12 bases not matched to a gene. The CDR3 consists of 16 residues. Germline V gene lookup returns CDR1 SGHVS and CDR2 FNYEAQ. The DNA of the CDR3 is TGTGCCAGCAGACCCTCCGGGACTAGCGGTACGGATGAGCAGTTCTTC. Translating it yields CASRPSGTSGTDEQFF.

This clone was found once. This chain joins TRBV7-6 and TRBJ2-2, with D unresolved. Germline CDR1 SGHVS, CDR2 FNYEAQ. The germline V and J ends were trimmed by 4 bases and 3 bases, with 18 bases remaining between them. The CDR3 contains 17 residues. The CDR3 bases are TGTGCCAGCAGCTGGCCTCCGGAAGGAGCCGACACCGGGGAGCTGTTTTTT. It translates to CASSWPPEGADTGELFF. Using reference TRBV7-6 and TRBJ2-2 for the parts outside the CDR3, the full variable domain is GAGVSQSPRYKVTKRGQDVALRCDPISGHVSLYWYRQALGQGPEFLTYFNYEAQQDKSGLPNDRFSAERPEGSISTLTIQRTEQRDSAMYRCASSWPPEGADTGELFFGEGSRLTVL.

This sequence joins TRBV7-9 and TRBJ2-3, with D possibly being TRBD2 (7 bases). The germline CDR1 and CDR2 sequences are SEHNR and FQNEAQ (reference sequence). The CDR3 loop spans 15 amino acids. The V and J ends lost 2 bases and 6 bases respectively, with 15 bases between them. The CDR3 DNA reads TGTGCCAGCAGCTTACCGAGCCCGGGGGGCGATACGCAGTATTTT. Translated, it gives CASSLPSPGGDTQYF.

This clone appeared a single time. The chain carries TRBV7-2 and TRBJ1-6; possible D gene TRBD1, 5 bases. The V end was cut by 4 bases, the J end by 9 bases, with 13 bases between. Germline CDR1 and CDR2: SGHTA and FQGNSA. The length of the CDR3 is 14 residues. The CDR3 region is CASSSRALGSPLHF. The CDR3 DNA reads as TGTGCCAGCAGCTCCAGGGCTCTGGGTTCACCCCTCCACTTT. The entire variable domain, with the rest obtained from reference TRBV7-2 and TRBJ1-6, is as follows: GAGVSQSPSNKVTEKGKDVELRCDPISGHTALYWYRQSLGQGLEFLIYFQGNSAPDKSGLPSDRFSAERTGGSVSTLTIQRTQQEDSAVYLCASSSRALGSPLHFGNGTRLTVT.

V gene TRBV6-1 combines with J gene TRBJ1-5; D gene unclear. Per germline, CDR1 MNHNS and CDR2 SASEGT. V was pared by 3 bases and J by 0 bases, with 3 bases between. The CDR3 covers 13 residues. Written as DNA, the CDR3 is TGTGCCAGCAGTGAGGGTAGCAATCAGCCCCAGCATTTT. This translates into CASSEGSNQPQHF.

The chain is built from TRBV4-3 and TRBJ1-3; a possible D gene is TRBD1 (6 bases). The CDR3 is 16 amino acids. Looked up from germline, CDR1 is LGHNA and CDR2 is YSLEER. V lost 0 bases and J 3 bases, leaving 12 bases between the germline ends. The CDR3 loop is CASSQDRGARGNTIYF. The CDR3 bases are TGCGCCAGCAGCCAAGATCGGGGGGCGCGTGGAAACACCATATATTTT.

The chain joins TRBV27 to TRBJ1-4; D unresolved. The germline V and J ends were trimmed by 7 bases and 3 bases, with 15 bases remaining between them. CDR1 and CDR2 (germline): MNHEY, SMNVEV (reference sequence). The CDR3 is 15 residues long. The CDR3 bases are TGTGCCAGCAAAGTCGCCCAGGACCCTAATGAAAAACTGTTTTTT. Translation gives CASKVAQDPNEKLFF.